A single sample gave rise to the 22 T cell receptor beta chains below, sequenced in a study of T cell responses to AZD1222 COVID-19 vaccine. Generated by immunoSEQ multiplex PCR, the TCRdb table keeps only in-frame clones and is missing some. The sample includes 70,000 to 95,000 clones, about 82% of them seen just once. The specimen comprised peripheral blood, sampled 28 days after the second AZD1222 dose. These receptors were taken from an adult who received the AZD1222 COVID-19 vaccine.

CDR3: CASSLAVMNTEAFF. In DNA form, the CDR3 reads TGTGCCAGCAGCTTGGCGGTGATGAACACTGAAGCTTTCTTT. The chain combines TRBV5-5 with TRBJ1-1; no clear D. Germline loops: CDR1 SGHKS, CDR2 YYEKEE (reference sequence). This CDR3 has 14 residues. The V end lost 0 bases, the J end lost 0 bases, and 6 bases lay between the germline ends.

This chain uses TRBV27 with TRBJ2-7; D gene unclear. Germline CDR1 MNHEY, CDR2 SMNVEV (reference sequence). The CDR3 totals 13 residues. V lost 3 bases and J 3 bases, leaving 9 bases between the germline ends. The CDR3 region is CASSFSPGYEQYF. The DNA of the CDR3 is TGTGCCAGCAGTTTCTCTCCTGGCTACGAGCAGTACTTC.

This clone is a singleton in its sample. V is TRBV10-3 and J is TRBJ2-3; TRBD2 aligns across 7 bases. Germline trimming cut 4 bases from V and 0 bases from J; bases unmatched to any gene: 4. The CDR3 is 15 amino acids. CDR1 ENHRY and CDR2 SYGVKD come from the germline V gene. The CDR3 here is CAISGLASSTDTQYF. CDR3 bases: TGTGCCATCAGTGGACTAGCCTCTAGCACAGATACGCAGTATTTT.

The chain is built from TRBV28 and TRBJ1-3; possibly TRBD1 for D (5 bases). The V end was cut by 4 bases, the J end by 2 bases, with 15 bases between. Germline values: CDR1 MDHEN, CDR2 SYDVKM. The CDR3 runs to 16 residues. The CDR3 loop reads CASSSMTAWTGNTIYF. As DNA, the CDR3 is TGTGCCAGCAGTTCGATGACAGCCTGGACTGGAAACACCATATATTTT.

The gene calls are TRBV5-4 and TRBJ1-2; D uncertain. With 0 bases removed from V and 4 bases from J, the gap between germline ends came to 13 bases. The CDR3 extends over 15 amino acids. Germline V gene data show CDR1 as SGHNT and CDR2 as YYREEE (reference sequence). The CDR3 region is CASSLVGPIAYGYTF. In DNA form, the CDR3 reads TGTGCCAGCAGCTTGGTGGGCCCCATTGCCTATGGCTACACCTTC.

The chain recombines TRBV28 with TRBJ2-7; 13 bases line up with TRBD2. Germline-derived CDR1 and CDR2 are MDHEN and SYDVKM. The CDR3 has 15 amino acids. V dropped 5 bases and J dropped 3; count of bases not matched to a gene: 4. This chain's CDR3 is CASSPGLAGVYEQYF. Written as DNA, the CDR3 is TGTGCCAGCAGTCCCGGACTAGCGGGGGTCTACGAGCAGTACTTC.

V usage is TRBV7-9 and J usage is TRBJ1-2, with D possibly matching TRBD1 (5 bases). Germline CDR1 and CDR2: SEHNR and FQNEAQ (reference sequence). The germline V and J ends were trimmed by 3 bases and 2 bases, with 7 bases remaining between them. This CDR3 has 13 residues. This CDR3 is CASSFGGNYGYTF. The CDR3 bases are TGTGCCAGCAGCTTCGGGGGAAACTATGGCTACACCTTC.

The chain couples TRBV7-3 to TRBJ1-2, with 10 bases matching TRBD1. The length of the CDR3 is 13 residues. Germline V gene sequence: CDR1 SGHTA, CDR2 FQGTGA. V lost 2 bases to trimming and J lost 8 bases; unmatched junction nucleotides: 2. The CDR3 coding sequence is TGTGCCAGCAGCTTAGGACAGGGGGAGGGCTACACCTTC. Its translation: CASSLGQGEGYTF.

The chain employs TRBV9 and TRBJ2-2; TRBD1 agrees at 7 bases. In germline, CDR1 is SGDLS, CDR2 YYNGEE. This CDR3 contains 15 residues. Trimming took 4 bases from V and 5 from J; bases not matched to a gene: 8. CDR3: CASSPRQGWTGELFF. The DNA of the CDR3 is TGTGCCAGCAGCCCAAGACAGGGATGGACCGGGGAGCTGTTTTTT.

This clone appeared once. The genes are TRBV5-6 and TRBJ2-3; TRBD2 might be the D (5 bases). Trimming removed 5 bases at V and 2 bases at J, with 18 bases between. CDR3 length equals 16 residues. Germline assignment: CDR1 SGHDT and CDR2 YYEEEE. CDR3: CASRPAGGRITDTQYF. As DNA, the CDR3 is TGTGCCAGCAGACCCGCCGGAGGCAGGATCACAGATACGCAGTATTTT.

The chain employs TRBV28 and TRBJ2-1; D not certain. The CDR3 is 15 amino acids. Looked up from germline, CDR1 is MDHEN and CDR2 is SYDVKM. The V and J ends lost 2 bases and 1 base respectively, with 9 bases between them. In nucleotides, the CDR3 is TGTGCCAGCAGTTTACGGCAGACATCCTACAATGAGCAGTTCTTC. Translation: CASSLRQTSYNEQFF.

The J gene is TRBJ2-2, the V gene TRBV27; 9 bases fit TRBD2. CDR1 MNHEY and CDR2 SMNVEV come from the germline V gene (reference sequence). With V trimmed by 2 bases and J by 4 bases, 5 bases remained unmatched. The CDR3 has 16 residues. The CDR3 coding sequence is TGTGCCAGCAGTTTAGCGGGGGGGCTAATCACCGGGGAGCTGTTTTTT. Amino acids: CASSLAGGLITGELFF.

CDR3 nucleotide sequence: TGTGCCAGCAGCCGTACAACCTACGAGCAGTACTTC. Translation: CASSRTTYEQYF. V is TRBV14 and J is TRBJ2-7, with D unclear. Deletions cut 4 bases from V and 2 bases from J, with 6 bases between. The CDR3 has 12 amino acids. The germline CDR1 and CDR2 sequences are SGHDN and FVKESK. Using reference TRBV14 and TRBJ2-7 for the parts outside the CDR3, the full variable domain is EAGVTQFPSHSVIEKGQTVTLRCDPISGHDNLYWYRRVMGKEIKFLLHFVKESKQDESGMPNNRFLAERTGGTYSTLKVQPAELEDSGVYFCASSRTTYEQYFGPGTRLTVT.

This clone came up a few times. This sequence joins TRBV27 and TRBJ2-7; 11 positions match TRBD2. V shed 5 bases, J shed 0 bases, and the junction held 9 bases outside the gene matches. CDR3 length equals 17 residues. From germline, CDR1 is MNHEY and CDR2 SMNVEV (reference sequence). The CDR3 is CASSPAGTSGFSYEQYF. CDR3 nucleotide sequence: TGTGCCAGCAGTCCCGCCGGGACTAGCGGATTCTCCTACGAGCAGTACTTC.

This chain connects TRBV27 to TRBJ1-6; 10 nucleotides agree with TRBD1. The CDR3 loop spans 19 amino acids. The ends lost 2 bases at V and 4 bases at J; junction bases unmatched: 11. In germline, CDR1 is MNHEY, CDR2 SMNVEV (reference sequence). The CDR3 region has the DNA TGTGCCAGCAGTTTACGGGGCCGGGACAGGGGTACTTATAATTCACCCCTCCACTTT. Translation: CASSLRGRDRGTYNSPLHF.

The rearrangement joins TRBV5-6 to TRBJ2-7; 8 nucleotides match TRBD1. Trimming at V came to 6 bases and at J to 0 bases, leaving 5 bases not matched to a gene. The CDR3 spans 14 residues. Germline CDR1 SGHDT, CDR2 YYEEEE. CDR3 DNA sequence: TGTGCCAGCATCCTACAGGGGGGCTCCTACGAGCAGTACTTC. This sequence encodes CASILQGGSYEQYF.

This chain's CDR3 is CASSPRGEQFF. The CDR3 coding sequence is TGTGCCAGCAGCCCTCGGGGTGAGCAGTTCTTC. The chain employs TRBV2 and TRBJ2-1; a weak D match, TRBD2 (5 bases). Germline lookup yields CDR1 SNHLY and CDR2 FYNNEI. Deletions cut 6 bases from V and 9 bases from J, with 9 bases between. CDR3 length: 11 amino acids.

The chain couples TRBV7-2 to TRBJ2-3; D not certain. CDR3 length: 11 amino acids. The V end lost 5 bases, the J end lost 6 bases, and 6 bases lay between the germline ends. Germline CDR1 reads SGHTA; CDR2 reads FQGNSA. The CDR3 spells CASSLTDTQYF. The DNA of the CDR3 is TGTGCCAGCAGCCTAACCGATACGCAGTATTTT.

The V call is TRBV3-1 (or the pseudogene TRBV3-2), the J call TRBJ1-1; TRBD1 matches at 9 bases. Germline-derived CDR1 and CDR2 are LGHDT and YNNKEL (reference sequence). The V segment lost 4 bases and the J segment 4 bases; nucleotides outside the gene matches: 16. CDR3 size: 18 residues. DNA for the CDR3: TGTGCCAGCAGCCGGGCATCCTACCCGGGACAGGGTAGCACTGAAGCTTTCTTT. This sequence encodes CASSRASYPGQGSTEAFF.

The V gene is TRBV7-9, the J gene TRBJ1-5; D is ambiguous. Trimming took 5 bases from V and 5 from J, leaving 16 bases between them. This CDR3 has 15 amino acids. CDR1 is SEHNR, CDR2 FQNEAQ, per germline (reference sequence). The CDR3 protein is CASSPTGVVDQPQHF. For the CDR3, the DNA is TGTGCCAGCAGCCCCACCGGGGTGGTGGATCAGCCCCAGCATTTT. Combining the CDR3 with reference TRBV7-9 and TRBJ1-5 gives the whole variable domain DTGVSQNPRHKITKRGQNVTFRCDPISEHNRLYWYRQTLGQGPEFLTYFQNEAQLEKSRLLSDRFSAERPKGSFSTLEIQRTEQGDSAMYLCASSPTGVVDQPQHFGDGTRLSIL.

This chain uses TRBV27 with TRBJ2-7; no clear D gene. The ends were cut back, 0 bases at V and 3 bases at J, with 12 bases in the middle. The germline CDR1 and CDR2 sequences are MNHEY and SMNVEV (reference sequence). The CDR3 is 15 amino acids. The CDR3 spells CASSLSRATSYEQYF. CDR3 DNA sequence: TGTGCCAGCAGTTTATCCCGGGCCACAAGCTACGAGCAGTACTTC.

The CDR3 DNA sequence: TGTGCCAGCAGCTTAGGGGGATTTGGTTCACCCCTCCACTTT. This encodes CASSLGGFGSPLHF. V usage is TRBV7-9 and J usage is TRBJ1-6; D is unclear. Per germline, CDR1 SEHNR and CDR2 FQNEAQ (reference sequence). CDR3 length equals 14 residues. Trimming stripped 1 base from V and 9 bases from J, with 10 bases between.